The rows below give T cell receptor beta chains drawn from one sample of a study of shared clonotypes between healthy human individuals. Libraries were prepared by immunoSEQ multiplex PCR; TCRdb keeps only in-frame clonotypes and omits some of them. Of 1.4 million or so clones in the sample, 98% to 99% were seen once. The sequencing input was naive CD4+ T cells sorted from blood. Receptors were obtained from a man aged 30-40 years in good health. Each CDR3 is given with its conserved first and last residue. A D gene is named only where the DNA matches it firmly. Clone size, where shown, is once, few, many, or a class for clones that have expanded.

V gene	clone size	J gene	D gene	CDR3 protein	CDR3 DNA
TRBV18	NA	TRBJ2-3	TRBD2	CASSPPGLAGVDTQYF	TGTGCCAGCTCACCACCGGGACTAGCGGGAGTAGATACGCAGTATTTT
TRBV27	NA	TRBJ1-5	NA	CASSYDRSNQPQHF	TGTGCCAGCAGTTATGACAGAAGCAATCAGCCCCAGCATTTT
TRBV7-9	once	TRBJ2-1	NA	CASSLTNEQFF	TGTGCCAGCAGCTTAACCAATGAGCAGTTCTTC
TRBV5-4	NA	TRBJ1-4	NA	CASSLGPMLNEKLFF	TGTGCCAGCAGCTTGGGACCTATGCTCAATGAAAAACTGTTTTTT
TRBV6-1	NA	TRBJ2-7	NA	CASSEARSVRDTSYEQYF	TGTGCCAGCAGTGAAGCTCGTAGTGTGAGGGACACTTCCTACGAGCAGTACTTC
TRBV4-3	NA	TRBJ2-1	TRBD2	CASSHPGGEQFF	TGCGCCAGCAGCCACCCGGGAGGTGAGCAGTTCTTC
TRBV5-1	NA	TRBJ2-1	NA	CASSLRDISYNEQFF	TGCGCCAGCAGCTTAAGGGACATCTCCTACAATGAGCAGTTCTTC
TRBV19	once	TRBJ2-7	TRBD1	CASRLAGTGDYEQYF	TGTGCCAGTAGGCTTGCCGGGACAGGGGACTACGAGCAGTACTTC
TRBV30	once	TRBJ2-7	TRBD1	CAWSAGTGFSIRYEQYF	TGTGCCTGGAGTGCCGGGACAGGGTTTTCAATTCGGTACGAGCAGTACTTC
TRBV5-1	NA	TRBJ2-1	TRBD2	CASSPQPSGVGGNEQFF	TGCGCCAGCAGCCCCCAACCTAGCGGGGTAGGGGGGAATGAGCAGTTCTTC
TRBV14	once	TRBJ2-7	NA	CASSQEGRTLYEQYF	TGTGCCAGCAGCCAAGAGGGGAGGACTCTGTACGAGCAGTACTTC
TRBV25-1	NA	TRBJ1-1	NA	CASSEFRGVNTEAFF	TGTGCCAGCAGTGAATTTAGGGGGGTGAACACTGAAGCTTTCTTT
TRBV28	once	TRBJ2-1	TRBD2	CASSSVHQTSGRTYNEQFF	TGTGCCAGCAGTTCGGTGCACCAGACTAGCGGGAGGACCTACAATGAGCAGTTCTTC
TRBV30	NA	TRBJ2-1	NA	CAWSHPKVEQFF	TGTGCCTGGAGCCACCCGAAGGTTGAGCAGTTCTTC
TRBV6-6	NA	TRBJ2-1	NA	CAGGASVFMNEQFF	TGTGCCGGGGGAGCCAGCGTGTTTATGAATGAGCAGTTCTTC